The rows below give T cell receptor beta chains drawn from one sample of a study of blood T cell repertoires in COVID-19. Clones were read by immunoSEQ multiplex PCR, and TCRdb kept only the in-frame ones, dropping some. The sample carries 120,000 or so clones, 55% to 75% recorded once. The sequenced material came from peripheral blood. The receptors come from a human donor with acute or convalescent COVID-19. The donor label of this sample is uncertain. The CDR3 runs from the conserved cysteine through the conserved F or W. The D gene is left open where the match is weak. Where a row states a size, it is once, few, many or the class of an expanded clone; other rows omit it.

J	size	V	D	DNA	CDR3
TRBJ1-2	NA	TRBV2	TRBD1	TGTGCCAGCAGTGAAGGTTCTCAGGGGGCGCGCGGCTACACCTTC	CASSEGSQGARGYTF
TRBJ1-4	once	TRBV18	NA	TGTGCCAGCTCACTTGGACAGAATGAAAAACTGTTTTTT	CASSLGQNEKLFF
TRBJ1-2	NA	TRBV2	TRBD1	TGTGCCAGCAGCCCGGGACAGGACTATGGCTACACCTTC	CASSPGQDYGYTF
TRBJ2-3	NA	TRBV9	TRBD2	TGTGCCAGCAGCGAAGCGGGACGCACAGATACGCAGTATTTT	CASSEAGRTDTQYF
TRBJ1-2	NA	TRBV6-5	TRBD1	TGTGCCAGCACCTGGGACAGGGCTGCTAACTATGGCTACACCTTC	CASTWDRAANYGYTF
TRBJ1-6	NA	TRBV19	TRBD1	TGTGCCAGTAGTATACGGACAGGGGGCGGGTCGCGTTCACCCCTCCACTTT	CASSIRTGGGSRSPLHF
TRBJ1-4	NA	TRBV2	NA	TGTGCCAGCAGTGGGCCGACTAATGAAAAACTGTTTTTT	CASSGPTNEKLFF
TRBJ1-6	NA	TRBV4-1	TRBD1	TGCGCCAGCAGCCTGAAAAACTCGGACAGGGGAAATAATTCACCCCTCCACTTT	CASSLKNSDRGNNSPLHF
TRBJ1-1	NA	TRBV7-3	NA	TGTGCCAGCAGCTTAAGCGAGGGGGTTGAAGCTTTCTTT	CASSLSEGVEAFF
TRBJ1-1	NA	TRBV2	TRBD1	TGTGCCAGCAGTACAGGGGGAGGAACTGAAGCTTTCTTT	CASSTGGGTEAFF
TRBJ1-1	NA	TRBV4-1	TRBD1	TGCGCCAGCAGCCAAGAGTATACAGGGGCTCTCGGCACTGAAGCTTTCTTT	CASSQEYTGALGTEAFF
TRBJ1-1	few	TRBV13	NA	TGTGCCAGCGAATTTGGACAGCTGAACACTGAAGCTTTCTTT	CASEFGQLNTEAFF
TRBJ1-6	NA	TRBV7-9	TRBD1	TGTGCCGGAGCAGGGGGAAATAATTCACCCCTCCACTTT	CAGAGGNNSPLHF
TRBJ2-3	NA	TRBV11-2	TRBD2	TGTGCCAGCAGCCCCCGCGGGGGGGCCGGAGATACGCAGTATTTT	CASSPRGGAGDTQYF
TRBJ1-1	NA	TRBV6-1	NA	TGTGCCAGCAGTGAAGCGTCAACACCTAACACTGAAGCTTTCTTT	CASSEASTPNTEAFF
TRBJ2-6	NA	TRBV19	TRBD1	TGTGCCAGTAACCCCGGACAGGGCATCGCTGGGGCCAACGTCCTGACTTTC	CASNPGQGIAGANVLTF
TRBJ2-5	NA	TRBV7-8	TRBD2	TGTGCCAGCAGCCAGCTGAGCGGGGGGCCGTGGGAGACCCAGTACTTC	CASSQLSGGPWETQYF
TRBJ1-1	NA	TRBV12-3/TRBV12-4	NA	TGTGCCAGCAGAGGACAGATTCCTGAAGCTTTCTTT	CASRGQIPEAFF
TRBJ1-4	NA	TRBV15	TRBD1	TGTGCCACCAGCAGACGGACAGGGGGCGATGAAAAACTGTTTTTT	CATSRRTGGDEKLFF
TRBJ1-6	few	TRBV11-1	TRBD1	TGTGCCAGCAGCTACAGGGGTTTGAATTCACCCCTCCACTTT	CASSYRGLNSPLHF
TRBJ1-5	few	TRBV11-2	TRBD1	TGTGCCAGCAGCTCCGGACAGGGAAGTGATCAGCCCCAGCATTTT	CASSSGQGSDQPQHF
TRBJ2-5	few	TRBV5-6	NA	TGTGCCAGCAGCCTTTTTGACCAAGAGACCCAGTACTTC	CASSLFDQETQYF
TRBJ2-3	NA	TRBV7-2	TRBD2	TGTGCCAGCAGCCCGAGACTAGCGGGGAGTCCAGATACGCAGTATTTT	CASSPRLAGSPDTQYF
TRBJ1-4	NA	TRBV11-2	TRBD1	TGTGCCAGCAGCCAACGTAGACAGGGGACCAGTCATGAAAAACTGTTTTTT	CASSQRRQGTSHEKLFF
TRBJ2-7	NA	TRBV2	NA	TGTGCCAGCGGGCCCCAGGGGCCTGCGCAGTACTTC	CASGPQGPAQYF
TRBJ1-3	NA	TRBV3-1/TRBV3-2	TRBD1	TGTGCCAGCAGCCAAAGGCACGGGACAGCCTCTGGAAACACCATATATTTT	CASSQRHGTASGNTIYF